The 25 T cell receptor beta chains presented below share a single source sample, sequenced in a study of prognosis after radiotherapy for stage I lung cancer. Two rounds of multiplex PCR amplified TCR beta CDR3 from genomic DNA. First-round PCR employed TRBV- and TRBJ-specific primers for each gene. TCRdb recomputed calls from the multiplex PCR reads with MiXCR, one row per CDR3 protein. The sample shows roughly 26,000 distinct CDR3 sequences, around 30% of them seen only once. The sample consisted of PBMCs, taken before or after stereotactic body radiation therapy (not recorded which). The receptor source for this set is a donor older than 45 with non-small cell lung cancer.

This clonotype was seen more than once but under ten times. This may be a read error: a much more frequent sequence differs by one nucleotide. The CDR3 DNA reads as TGTGCCAGCAGTTTAAAGCGGGACAGGCATGACTACACCTTC. It translates to CASSLKRDRHDYTF. The rearrangement joins TRBV28 to TRBJ1-2; 8 bases align to TRBD1. This CDR3 has 14 amino acids. Germline CDR1 MDHEN, CDR2 SYDVKM. Germline trimming cut 2 bases from V and 10 bases from J; bases unmatched to any gene: 9.

This clonotype was detected ten times or more. J is TRBJ2-3 and V is TRBV5-1; D may correspond to TRBD1 or TRBD2 (5 bases each). The CDR3 contains 14 residues. Germline CDR1 SGHRS, CDR2 YFSETQ. Trimming shortened V by 7 bases and J by 0 bases, and 12 bases separated the two germline ends. CDR3 bases: TGCGCCAGCGTTCGGGGCGGTAGCACAGATACGCAGTATTTT. Amino acids: CASVRGGSTDTQYF.

This clonotype was recorded a few times. V and J are TRBV20-1 and TRBJ2-3; 12 positions match TRBD2. The CDR3 extends over 14 amino acids. Germline V gene lookup returns CDR1 DFQATT and CDR2 SNEGSKA (reference sequence). After removal of 4 bases from V and 4 bases from J, the junction contained 3 bases not matched to a gene. This chain's CDR3 is CSAKLAGGADTQYF. CDR3 nucleotide sequence: TGCAGTGCTAAACTAGCGGGAGGTGCAGATACGCAGTATTTT.

This clonotype has a count of ten or more. The V and J genes are TRBV10-3 and TRBJ2-1; no clear D. In germline, CDR1 is ENHRY, CDR2 SYGVKD. V gave up 2 bases and J gave up 11 bases, with 13 bases separating them. The CDR3 length is 13 residues. Written as DNA, the CDR3 is TGTGCCATCAGTGAGGGTGCCTATGGTAAGCAGTTCTTC. Encoded protein: CAISEGAYGKQFF.

This clonotype was detected many times. V is TRBV5-1 and J is TRBJ2-3; maybe TRBD2 (6 bases). Trimming shortened V by 6 bases and J by 2 bases, and 13 bases separated the two germline ends. The CDR3 spans 14 residues. CDR1 is SGHRS and CDR2 is YFSETQ in the germline V gene. CDR3 residues: CASKEGEVTDTQYF. The CDR3 DNA follows: TGCGCCAGCAAGGAAGGGGAGGTCACAGATACGCAGTATTTT.

In this sample, this clonotype turned up many times. The V gene is TRBV2, the J gene TRBJ2-5; 16 nucleotides line up with TRBD2. This CDR3 is 18 amino acids long. The V gene end was trimmed by 7 bases and the J gene end by 5 bases; junction bases not matched to a gene: 13. Germline values: CDR1 SNHLY, CDR2 FYNNEI. CDR3 nucleotides: TGTGCCAGCAACCCAGGGGGACTAGCGGGGGGGGGGCAGGAGACCCAGTACTTC. It yields the protein CASNPGGLAGGGQETQYF.

In the case of this clonotype: Relative to the germline gene, one junction end is altered; a read error may explain this. The chain couples TRBV19 to TRBJ1-3; D not resolved. Per germline, CDR1 LNHDA and CDR2 SQIVND (reference sequence). This CDR3 spans 14 amino acids. CDR3 bases: TGTGCCAGTTACCGCATGAGCTCTCGAAACACCATATATTTT. Translating gives CASYRMSSRNTIYF.

This chain uses TRBV12-5 with TRBJ2-7, with D tentatively TRBD1 or TRBD2 (5 bases each). Trimming cost V 5 bases and J 0 bases, with 14 bases left between them. The germline CDR1 and CDR2 sequences are LGHNT and FRNRAP. The CDR3 loop spans 15 amino acids. The CDR3 protein is CASGVQGVASYEQYF. The CDR3 nucleotides read TGTGCTAGTGGTGTCCAGGGAGTTGCCTCCTACGAGCAGTACTTC. Supplemented by reference TRBV12-5 and TRBJ2-7, the full variable domain reads DARVTQTPRHKVTEMGQEVTMRCQPILGHNTVFWYRQTMMQGLELLAYFRNRAPLDDSGMPKDRFSAEMPDATLATLKIQPSEPRDSAVYFCASGVQGVASYEQYFGPGTRLTVT.

The chain couples TRBV11-3 to TRBJ2-1; TRBD2 matches 15 bases. The CDR3 covers 16 residues. The trim removed 5 bases at V and 10 bases at J, leaving 9 bases unmatched. Germline V gives CDR1 SGHNT, CDR2 YENEEA. CDR3 sequence reads: CASSLKGLAGGREQFF. The CDR3 DNA reads TGTGCCAGCAGCCTAAAGGGACTAGCGGGAGGTCGAGAGCAGTTCTTC.

In its sample, this clonotype was seen many times. The chain uses TRBV6-2 or TRBV6-3 and TRBJ2-1, with 9 bases aligning to TRBD2. The length of the CDR3 is 16 residues. V lost 5 bases, J lost 7 bases, and 12 bases stayed unmatched. Germline CDR1 and CDR2: MNHEY and SVGEGT. The CDR3 loop reads CASSGLAGPLENEQFF. The DNA for the CDR3 is TGTGCCAGCAGTGGCCTAGCGGGGCCCTTGGAAAATGAGCAGTTCTTC.

This clonotype was counted once. This may arise from a read error, as a much more abundant clone is one base away. The chain carries TRBV6-5 and TRBJ2-6; D is undetermined. Germline CDR1 MNHEY, CDR2 SVGAGI. The V end was cut by 2 bases, the J end by 1 base, with 3 bases between. The CDR3 has 14 amino acids. The CDR3: CASSYKSGANVLTF. CDR3 sequence (DNA): TGTGCCAGCAGTTACAAATCTGGGGCCAACGTCCTGACTTTC.

About this clonotype: A far bigger clonotype differs at one base, so this is likely a read error. The chain joins TRBV6-8 to TRBJ2-1; perhaps TRBD1 as D (6 bases). The length of the CDR3 is 15 residues. Trimming took off 3 bases at V and 4 bases at J, with 13 bases between the two ends. Germline lookup yields CDR1 MNHGY and CDR2 SAAAGT. The chain's CDR3 is CASSYGAGVYNEQFF. In nucleotides, the CDR3 is TGTGCCAGCAGTTATGGGGCAGGGGTATACAATGAGCAGTTCTTC.

Remarks on this clonotype: A single base is all that separates this from a far larger clone, so a read error is likely. This chain links TRBV6-2 or TRBV6-3 with TRBJ1-5, with TRBD1 as a possible D gene (5 bases). The CDR3 has 17 residues. The ends were cut back, 7 bases at V and 0 bases at J, with 19 bases in the middle. From germline, CDR1 is MNHEY and CDR2 SVGEGT. CDR3 amino acids: CASTLTDRDYSNQPQHF. The CDR3 bases are TGTGCCAGCACCCTGACAGACCGCGATTATAGCAATCAGCCCCAGCATTTT.

In this sample, this clonotype turned up a few times. A much more abundant neighbour one base away suggests this may be a read error. The chain employs TRBV20-1 and TRBJ2-1; no reliable D call. V lost 6 bases and J lost 3, with 9 bases in between. Per the germline V gene, CDR1 is DFQATT and CDR2 is SNEGSKA (reference sequence). The CDR3 runs 12 residues. This chain's CDR3 is CSATRYYNEQFF. In DNA, the CDR3 is TGCAGTGCCACCCGTTACTACAATGAGCAGTTCTTC.

The chain uses TRBV19 and TRBJ1-5, with no clear D. V was pared by 0 bases and J by 0 bases, with 9 bases between. Germline lookup yields CDR1 LNHDA and CDR2 SQIVND (reference sequence). This CDR3 region has 16 residues. CDR3 nucleotides: TGTGCCAGTAGTATAGACGGAGTTTCTAGCAATCAGCCCCAGCATTTT. This gives the protein CASSIDGVSSNQPQHF.

This clonotype was counted many times. This sequence joins TRBV6-1 and TRBJ2-2; D call uncertain. The CDR3 totals 14 residues. Trimming pared 5 bases from V and 1 base from J, leaving 8 bases between. CDR1 is MNHNS, CDR2 SASEGT, per germline. The CDR3 DNA follows: TGTGCCAGCAGTCGGACGGGGAACACCGGGGAGCTGTTTTTT. Its translation is CASSRTGNTGELFF.

Many counts were recorded for this clonotype. The chain links TRBV6-1 to TRBJ2-2, with D possibly being TRBD1 (6 bases). Germline CDR1 is MNHNS and CDR2 is SASEGT. Trimming left V 0 bases short and J 1 base short, with 6 bases between. The CDR3 contains 15 residues. CDR3 coding DNA: TGTGCCAGCAGTGAAGCGACAGGGAACACCGGGGAGCTGTTTTTT. Translating it yields CASSEATGNTGELFF.

This clonotype was seen ten or more times. The V call is TRBV5-1, the J call TRBJ1-2; unclear D gene. The CDR3 covers 13 residues. The V end lost 0 bases, the J end lost 0 bases, and 3 bases lay between the germline ends. Germline V gives CDR1 SGHRS, CDR2 YFSETQ. CDR3 region: CASSLASNYGYTF. Here the CDR3 DNA reads TGCGCCAGCAGCTTGGCGTCTAACTATGGCTACACCTTC.

This clonotype was detected ten times or more. V and J are TRBV20-1 and TRBJ2-7, with 11 positions matching TRBD2. CDR1 and CDR2 (germline): DFQATT, SNEGSKA (reference sequence). CDR3 length equals 16 residues. V shed 0 bases, J shed 0 bases, and the junction held 4 bases outside the gene matches. The CDR3 nucleotides read TGCAGTGCTAGAGATATACTAGCGGGGGACTCCTACGAGCAGTACTTC. Translating it yields CSARDILAGDSYEQYF.

This clonotype was seen ten or more times. This chain connects TRBV20-1 to TRBJ1-4, with D tentatively TRBD1 (6 bases). V gave up 0 bases and J gave up 5 bases, with 13 bases separating them. The germline gives CDR1 DFQATT, CDR2 SNEGSKA (reference sequence). This CDR3 is 15 amino acids long. CDR3 sequence: CSARDPRTDNEKLFF. The CDR3 nucleotides read TGCAGTGCTAGAGATCCGAGGACAGACAATGAAAAACTGTTTTTT.

This clonotype appeared many times. The rearrangement links TRBV20-1 to TRBJ2-4; 9 bases are shared with TRBD2. Trimming removed 5 bases from V and 3 bases from J; junction bases left unmatched: 14. Germline V gives CDR1 DFQATT, CDR2 SNEGSKA (reference sequence). This CDR3 comprises 17 residues. The CDR3 region has the DNA TGCAGTGCTTCCACTCTAAGCGGGAGGTTGCTCAAAAACATTCAGTACTTC. Translating gives CSASTLSGRLLKNIQYF.

To note about this clonotype: Since a much larger clone is just one base distant, this may be a read error. The chain recombines TRBV6-6 with TRBJ2-7; D not resolved. CDR3 length: 13 residues. The germline CDR1 and CDR2 sequences are MNHNY and SVGAGI (reference sequence). DNA of the CDR3: TGTGTCAGCAGTTACTCGGACCCCCGAGAGCAGTACTTC. Translating gives CVSSYSDPREQYF.

The rearrangement uses TRBV6-1 and TRBJ2-1; 10 positions match TRBD1. CDR1 and CDR2 from the germline V gene are MNHNS and SASEGT. The J segment lost 5 bases and the V segment lost 4 bases, leaving 20 bases of the junction unmatched. The CDR3 sequence is 20 residues long. The CDR3 DNA follows: TGTGCCAGCAGTGGACCATTACGTAACACCGGGACAGGGGTCCACAATGAGCAGTTCTTC. As protein: CASSGPLRNTGTGVHNEQFF.

This clonotype was observed at least ten times. J is TRBJ1-1 and V is TRBV20-1, with D perhaps matching TRBD1 (5 bases). CDR3 length equals 13 residues. Trimming took off 3 bases at V and 3 bases at J, with 11 bases between the two ends. Germline loops: CDR1 DFQATT, CDR2 SNEGSKA (reference sequence). In DNA, the CDR3 is TGCAGTGCTAGTACCGGGGCACACACTGAAGCTTTCTTT. Protein sequence: CSASTGAHTEAFF.

On this clonotype itself: A junction boundary mismatches the germline segment, possibly from a read error. The gene calls are TRBV6-2 or TRBV6-3 and TRBJ2-3, with 9 bases that match TRBD2. Germline V gene lookup returns CDR1 MNHEY and CDR2 SVGEGT. The CDR3 contains 15 residues. The CDR3 sequence: CAGSYTTSGTDRQYF. CDR3 DNA: TGTGCCGGCAGTTACACGACTAGCGGCACAGATAGGCAGTATTTT.